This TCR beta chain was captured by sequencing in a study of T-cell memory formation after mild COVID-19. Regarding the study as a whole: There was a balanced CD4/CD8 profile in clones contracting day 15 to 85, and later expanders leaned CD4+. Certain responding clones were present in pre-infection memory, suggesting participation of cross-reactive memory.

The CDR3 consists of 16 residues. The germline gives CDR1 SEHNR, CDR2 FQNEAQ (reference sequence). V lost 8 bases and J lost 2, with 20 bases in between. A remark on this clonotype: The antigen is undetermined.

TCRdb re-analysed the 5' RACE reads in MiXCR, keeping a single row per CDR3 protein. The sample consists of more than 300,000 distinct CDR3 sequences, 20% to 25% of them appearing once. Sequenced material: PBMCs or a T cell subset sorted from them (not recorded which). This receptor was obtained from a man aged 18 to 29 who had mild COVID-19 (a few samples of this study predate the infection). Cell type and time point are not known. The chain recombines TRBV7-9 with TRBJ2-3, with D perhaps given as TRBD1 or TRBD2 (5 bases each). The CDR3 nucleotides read TGTGCCAGCTGGACCTCGAACAGGAGGCACACAGATACGCAGTATTTT. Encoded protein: CASWTSNRRHTDTQYF.